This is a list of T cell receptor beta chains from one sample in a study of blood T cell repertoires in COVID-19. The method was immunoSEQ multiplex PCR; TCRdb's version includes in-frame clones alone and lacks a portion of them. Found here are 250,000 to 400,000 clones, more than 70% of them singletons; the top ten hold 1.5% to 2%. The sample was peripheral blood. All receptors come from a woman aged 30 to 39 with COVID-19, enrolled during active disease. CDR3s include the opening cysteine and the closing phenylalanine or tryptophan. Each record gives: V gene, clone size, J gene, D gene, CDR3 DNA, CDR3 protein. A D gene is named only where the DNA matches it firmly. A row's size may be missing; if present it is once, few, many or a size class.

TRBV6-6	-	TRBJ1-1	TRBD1	TGTGCCAGCAGTTACTCCGGACAGGGCACTGAAGCTTTCTTT	CASSYSGQGTEAFF
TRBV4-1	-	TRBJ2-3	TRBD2	TGCGCCAGCAGCTTAGCGGGGACTACAGATACGCAGTATTTT	CASSLAGTTDTQYF
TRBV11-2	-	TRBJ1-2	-	TGTGCCAGCAGTCAGGACAGTTTGTTCGGCTACACCTTC	CASSQDSLFGYTF
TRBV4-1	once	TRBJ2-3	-	TGCGCCAGCAGCCAAGTTGGGCAGGGGAGGGGAAATACGCAGTATTTT	CASSQVGQGRGNTQYF
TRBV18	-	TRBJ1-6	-	TGTGCCAGCTCACCCGATACTATGTCCCTCCACTTT	CASSPDTMSLHF
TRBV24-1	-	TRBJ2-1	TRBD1	TGTGCCACCAGTGAAGACCTCGGGACAGGGATATTAAATGAGCAGTTCTTC	CATSEDLGTGILNEQFF
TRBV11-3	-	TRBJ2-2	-	TGTGCCAGCAGCTTACTAAACACCGGGGAGCTGTTTTTT	CASSLLNTGELFF
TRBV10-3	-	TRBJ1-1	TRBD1	TGTGCCATCAGTGACCTGGCACAGGGGAGGGAAGCTTTCTTT	CAISDLAQGREAFF
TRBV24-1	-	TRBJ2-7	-	TGTGCCACCAGTGGTAGGCAGGGCCGCGAGCAGTACTTC	CATSGRQGREQYF
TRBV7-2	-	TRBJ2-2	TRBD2	TGTGCCAGCAGCTTAGGTTCGGGACTAAACACCGGGGAGCTGTTTTTT	CASSLGSGLNTGELFF
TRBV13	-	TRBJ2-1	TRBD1	TGTGCCAGCGGCGAGGGGGCAGGCTACAATGAGCAGTTCTTC	CASGEGAGYNEQFF
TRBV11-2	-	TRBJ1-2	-	TGTGCCAGCAGCTTAGGCTACGGGGTTCCGGGAGGCTACACCTTC	CASSLGYGVPGGYTF
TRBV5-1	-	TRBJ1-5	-	TGCGCCAGCAGCTTGGGCCCGGGTACCAATCAGCCCCAGCATTTT	CASSLGPGTNQPQHF